This TCR beta chain was sequenced in a study of long-term antiretroviral therapy in people with HIV. Overall study results and limits: The ART regimens used between the mid-2000s and the late 2010s may be less effective than current ones. Transplant donor controls retained higher diversity, though diversity increased after ART.

Notes on this clone: The antigen remains undetermined.

Version v3.0 of the immunoSEQ assay ran at survey level. The table came from immunoSEQ multiplex PCR; TCRdb's copy has only in-frame clones and leaves some out. This table has some 47,000 clones, 90% to 95% appearing once. V lost 0 bases, J lost 5 bases, and 3 bases stayed unmatched. Germline V CDR1 and CDR2: MGHRA, YSYEKL. This CDR3 contains 14 residues. The rearrangement joins TRBV4-1 to TRBJ2-5, with 7 bases that match TRBD1. The sequence came from a woman between 45 and 60 years old with HIV. Sequenced material: unsorted PBMCs, taken 3.7 years after starting antiretroviral therapy. This chain's CDR3 is CASSQENRGETQYF. The CDR3, as DNA: TGCGCCAGCAGCCAAGAGAACAGGGGTGAGACCCAGTACTTC.